The clone carrying this T cell receptor beta chain has a handful of counts. Its antigen is still unknown. There are 13 residues in the CDR3. The V end lost 5 bases, the J end lost 12 bases, and 20 bases lay between the germline ends. The germline V gene has CDR1 SGHTA and CDR2 FQGNSA. This sample was taken from a study of identical twins. Study conclusions and caveats: Not following the same donors, the study drew its conclusions from cross-sectional statistical analysis. Abundant beta clonotypes from cord blood bore fewer insertions; memory repertoires lacked this pattern.

In TCRdb, the 5' RACE reads were re-called with MiXCR into one record per CDR3 protein. The sample lists roughly 540,000 distinct CDR3 sequences, 20% to 25% occurring once. In addition, the sample was reused for a study of T cells expressing NK-cell markers. That source adds: Among four donors, these clonotypes also ranked first in the CD3+CD56-NKG2C+ fraction.

This chain joins TRBV7-2 and TRBJ2-7, with unresolved D. This receptor was taken from a woman younger than 35 in good health. What was sequenced was CD4+ T cells sorted from blood. The CDR3 coding sequence is TGTGCCAGCAGCCTCCCTCGTGGTAGTTTTCGGTACTTC. Amino acids: CASSLPRGSFRYF.